This is a list of T cell receptor beta chains from one sample in a study of blood T cells in healthy people across ages. Via MiXCR, TCRdb re-called the 5' RACE reads, giving one row per CDR3 protein. The top ten hold approximately 31% of the sample, which has about 690,000 distinct CDR3 sequences, 35% to 50% seen once. What was sequenced was blood. Receptors originate from an elderly man in good health. The conserved cysteine and the conserved F or W are not part of the CDR3 here. The size entry is marked missing in some rows and otherwise reads once, few, many or a size class.

j_call clone_size v_call cdr3_aa
TRBJ1-6 NA TRBV7-2 ASSLNPRANSPLH
TRBJ2-5 once TRBV18 ASSLLRRIQGDGQETQY
TRBJ2-5 NA TRBV12-3/TRBV12-4 ASSPTGALVQYQETQY
TRBJ2-5 many TRBV7-2 ASSLDRETQY
TRBJ2-3 few TRBV12-3/TRBV12-4 ASRTGTGADTQY
TRBJ2-1 NA TRBV25-1 ASRVPGHNNEQF
TRBJ1-1 NA TRBV13 ASSSGSSNMDTEAF
TRBJ2-2 NA TRBV11-2 ASSLDGLALNTGELF
TRBJ2-1 NA TRBV11-2 ASSLGQGVLDEQF
TRBJ2-2 many TRBV11-3 ASSSNTGIGGGELF
TRBJ2-7 NA TRBV15 ATSRVGGAGNEQY
TRBJ2-3 NA TRBV20-1 SARESGETDTQY
TRBJ1-6 NA TRBV12-3/TRBV12-4 ASSPISPTSYNSPLH
TRBJ2-5 NA TRBV7-2 ASSSRRGGRETQY
TRBJ2-7 few TRBV6-5 ASRDLRGSYEQY
TRBJ2-3 few TRBV6-1 ATRAFGGVTDTQY
TRBJ1-2 NA TRBV29-1 SVGTVGSDGYT
TRBJ2-5 few TRBV28 ASSFPPWETQY
TRBJ1-1 NA TRBV7-9 ASSLGASNTEAF
TRBJ1-5 NA TRBV4-2 ASSQRQTGRLWPQH
TRBJ2-3 few TRBV3-1 ASSPRTSTQY
TRBJ1-1 NA TRBV10-2 ASSVRTGTEAF